The clone carrying this TCR beta chain was counted at least ten times. Its antigen remains unidentified. The data stem from a study of T cells after yellow fever vaccination. General study points: Any FACS-sorted repertoire could hold abundant clonotypes that contaminate it from the bulk population.

TCRdb processed the 5' RACE reads anew with MiXCR; each CDR3 protein has one entry. The sample has some 400,000 distinct CDR3 sequences; approximately 5.7% are singletons. The sequence came from a man younger than 40 who received the YFV17D yellow fever vaccine. Sequencing used PBMCs, obtained 5 days after the yellow fever booster vaccination.

CDR3 residues: CASSMDSEQFF. The CDR3 nucleotides read TGCGCCAGCAGCATGGACAGTGAGCAGTTCTTC. V gene TRBV5-1 combines with J gene TRBJ2-1; D possibly corresponds to TRBD1 (6 bases). Germline V CDR1 and CDR2: SGHRS, YFSETQ. The CDR3 is made up of 11 amino acids. V lost 4 bases and J 9 bases, leaving 8 bases between the germline ends.